This is a list of T cell receptor beta chains from one sample in a study of identical twins. TCRdb passed the 5' RACE reads through MiXCR, listing each CDR3 protein once. Of 280,000 or so distinct CDR3 sequences in the sample, approximately 8.5% were seen once. The sample was also linked to a second study, of yellow fever vaccine responses in identical twins.

Sequencing input: memory (CD45RO+) T cells sorted from blood. Every receptor here comes from a woman aged 18-30 years in good health. CDR3s include the opening cysteine and the closing phenylalanine or tryptophan. The D gene is left open where the match is weak. Size tells how often a clone was seen (once, few, many) or the class of an expanded clone, and some rows leave it out.

>NA|TRBJ1-1|TRBV10-3|TRBD1
TGTGCCGCCGCTGGAGGTGCGGGACAGGGGGGATGGACTGAAGCTTTCTTT
CAAAGGAGQGGWTEAFF
>NA|TRBJ2-3|TRBV5-1|TRBD1
TGCGCCAGCAGCTTGGGACAGGGAACCACAGATACGCAGTATTTT
CASSLGQGTTDTQYF
>few|TRBJ2-6|TRBV3-1|NA
TGTGCCAGCAGTCCCCTAGGATTCGGGGCCAACGTCCTGACTTTC
CASSPLGFGANVLTF
>many|TRBJ2-1|TRBV12-5|NA
TGTGCTAGCGCCCGGGACCATGACTACAATGAGCAGTTCTTC
CASARDHDYNEQFF
>many|TRBJ2-3|TRBV5-1|TRBD2
TGCGCCAGCAGCTTAATGCCCCCAACAATTGGGGGGGTGGTAGATACGCAGTATTTT
CASSLMPPTIGGVVDTQYF
>NA|TRBJ1-2|TRBV10-3|NA
TGTGCCATCAGTCGGAAGTCAGGGGAGTCGGAGGATGGCTATGGCTACACCTTC
CAISRKSGESEDGYGYTF
>few|TRBJ2-3|TRBV5-1|TRBD2
TGCGCCAGCAGCCCTACGCTAACTAGCGGGGGGGCTCACTCAGATACGCAGTATTTT
CASSPTLTSGGAHSDTQYF
>many|TRBJ2-2|TRBV6-1|NA
TGTGCCAGCAAGCGCCCAGGGAGCGACACCGGGGAGCTGTTTTTT
CASKRPGSDTGELFF
>many|TRBJ2-7|TRBV20-1|NA
TGCAGTGCCCACAGCAGCGGCTACGAGCAGTACTTC
CSAHSSGYEQYF
>NA|TRBJ2-7|TRBV10-3|NA
TGTGCCATCAGTGCCAGACTAGATCCAGCCTACGAGCAGTACTTC
CAISARLDPAYEQYF
>NA|TRBJ2-5|TRBV6-5|NA
TGTGCCAGCAGTTACTCGACGGGGGGCAAGCAAGAGACCCAGTACTTC
CASSYSTGGKQETQYF
>NA|TRBJ1-1|TRBV4-2|NA
TGTGCCATCAGCGCCGGGCTCATCTGCACTGAAGCTTTCTTT
CAISAGLICTEAFF
>few|TRBJ2-1|TRBV25-1|TRBD2
TGTGCCAGCAGTGAGTCTAGCGGGGGGGCCGTGGATGAGCAGTTCTTC
CASSESSGGAVDEQFF
>few|TRBJ2-3|TRBV11-3|TRBD2
TGTGCCAGCAGCTTATTAGGCGGGAGTGGGACAGATACGCAGTATTTT
CASSLLGGSGTDTQYF
>NA|TRBJ2-2|TRBV7-9|NA
TGTGCCAGCAGCTTAGACGGGAGGAACACCGGGGAGCTGTTTTTT
CASSLDGRNTGELFF
>NA|TRBJ2-3|TRBV12-3/TRBV12-4|NA
TGTGCCAGCACCAACGCGGGAACCCTCACAGATACGCAGTATTTT
CASTNAGTLTDTQYF
>few|TRBJ1-1|TRBV12-3/TRBV12-4|TRBD1
TGTGCCAGCCGACAGGGTGGGGTGAACACTGAAGCTTTCTTT
CASRQGGVNTEAFF
>NA|TRBJ2-1|TRBV6-1|TRBD2
TGTGCCAGCAGTGAGACTAGCGGGGGGGCCTCCTACAATGAGCAGTTCTTC
CASSETSGGASYNEQFF
>once|TRBJ2-6|TRBV27|TRBD1
TGTGCCAGCAGTACGAGAACCCCGGGACAGGGGGCTGGGGCCAACGTCCTGACTTTC
CASSTRTPGQGAGANVLTF
>NA|TRBJ2-5|TRBV7-6|NA
TGTGCCAGCAGCTTACTCGGGGCGTTTTACCAAGAGACCCAGTACTTC
CASSLLGAFYQETQYF
>NA|TRBJ1-6|TRBV5-1|TRBD1
TGCGCCAGCAGCTTGTTTTCGGGACAGGGGAGACCCCTCCACTTT
CASSLFSGQGRPLHF
>few|TRBJ1-4|TRBV20-1|NA
TGCAGTGCTAGCCAGGGGCGGGGACTGTTTTTT
CSASQGRGLFF
>few|TRBJ1-1|TRBV18|NA
TGTGCCAGCTCACCATACTCGACAGCTGTGAACACTGAAGCTTTCTTT
CASSPYSTAVNTEAFF
>many|TRBJ2-3|TRBV10-3|NA
TGTGCCATCAGTGACCCGGCGGGGGCCGCAGATACGCAGTATTTT
CAISDPAGAADTQYF
>few|TRBJ2-1|TRBV6-5|NA
TGTGCCAGCAGTTACTCGGGCGGGAAAAGCGGTGAGCAGTTCTTC
CASSYSGGKSGEQFF
>few|TRBJ2-1|TRBV11-3|NA
TGTGCCAGCCTTAGGGGCGGCTTTGGGGATGAGCAGTTCTTC
CASLRGGFGDEQFF
>NA|TRBJ2-3|TRBV20-1|TRBD2
TGCAGTGCTAGTAGTTTTGGTACTAGCGAAACCACAGATACGCAGTATTTT
CSASSFGTSETTDTQYF